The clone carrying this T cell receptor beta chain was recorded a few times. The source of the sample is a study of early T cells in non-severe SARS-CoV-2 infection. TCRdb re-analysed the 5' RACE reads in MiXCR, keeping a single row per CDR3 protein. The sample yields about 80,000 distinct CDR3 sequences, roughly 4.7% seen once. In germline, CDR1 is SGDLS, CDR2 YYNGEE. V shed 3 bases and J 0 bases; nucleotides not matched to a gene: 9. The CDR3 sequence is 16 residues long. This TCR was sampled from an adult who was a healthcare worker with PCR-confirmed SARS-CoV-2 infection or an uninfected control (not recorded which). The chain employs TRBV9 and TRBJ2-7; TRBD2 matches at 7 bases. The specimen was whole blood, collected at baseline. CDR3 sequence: CASSGDAGAPSYEQYF. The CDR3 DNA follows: TGTGCCAGCAGCGGAGACGCGGGAGCCCCCTCCTACGAGCAGTACTTC.